Below, 16 T cell receptor beta chains from the same sample are listed, as sequenced in a study of T cells after yellow fever vaccination. TCRdb independently ran MiXCR on the 5' RACE reads; one entry per CDR3 protein. Here the sample spans 250,000 to 400,000 distinct CDR3 sequences, approximately 4% being singletons. This specimen consisted of PBMCs, obtained 15 days after the yellow fever booster vaccination. The receptors derive from a man between 18 and 29 years old who received the YFV17D yellow fever vaccine.

In this sample, this clonotype turned up a few times. The V call is TRBV19, the J call TRBJ2-3, with TRBD1 matching over 8 bases. Germline V gives CDR1 LNHDA, CDR2 SQIVND (reference sequence). J lost 6 bases, V lost 4 bases, and 12 bases had no gene match. The CDR3 totals 16 residues. Here the CDR3 reads CASSTRTGLVLDTQYF. The CDR3 nucleotides are TGTGCCAGTAGTACCCGGACAGGGCTGGTGCTTGATACGCAGTATTTT.

The table lists this clonotype with a few counts. The chain joins TRBV18 to TRBJ1-1; possible D gene TRBD1, 5 bases. Trimming removed 5 bases at V and 6 bases at J, with 16 bases between. CDR3 length: 14 amino acids. Germline V gene lookup returns CDR1 KGHSH and CDR2 LQKENI. Here the CDR3 DNA reads TGTGCCAGCTCATCCCAAGGGGTGATCGCTGAAGCTTTCTTT. Translated, it gives CASSSQGVIAEAFF.

This chain joins TRBV12-3 or TRBV12-4 and TRBJ1-5; 8 bases are a match to TRBD1. The CDR3 runs 15 residues. V lost 4 bases to trimming and J lost 7 bases; unmatched junction nucleotides: 9. CDR3 coding DNA: TGTGCCAGCAGTTACAGGGGGGGGGTTCAGCAGCCCCAGCATTTT. Protein sequence: CASSYRGGVQQPQHF.

The table lists this clonotype with many counts. The chain couples TRBV12-3 or TRBV12-4 to TRBJ1-2; D unclear. Between the trimmed V and J ends, which lost 3 bases and 4 bases, there was a span of 9 bases. The CDR3 runs 13 residues. In DNA, the CDR3 is TGTGCCAGCAGTTTTGAGCACAGCTATGGCTACACCTTC. Amino acids: CASSFEHSYGYTF.

This clonotype appeared a few times. V and J are TRBV7-9 and TRBJ1-2; 10 nucleotides agree with TRBD1. V shed 7 bases, J shed 2 bases, and the junction held 7 bases outside the gene matches. Germline V lookup: CDR1 SEHNR, CDR2 FQNEAQ (reference sequence). CDR3 length: 15 residues. In DNA, the CDR3 is TGTGCCAGCACCTCACCGGGACAGGGGAACTATGGCTACACCTTC. It yields the protein CASTSPGQGNYGYTF.

This clonotype was seen many times. This chain uses TRBV4-3 with TRBJ2-7; D is possibly TRBD1 (5 bases). The CDR3 has 14 residues. V shed 0 bases and J shed 6 bases, with 12 bases lying between them. From germline, CDR1 is LGHNA and CDR2 YSLEER. CDR3 residues: CASSQDHQGPEQYF. The CDR3 DNA reads TGCGCCAGCAGCCAAGATCATCAGGGTCCCGAGCAGTACTTC.

Many counts were recorded for this clonotype. The V gene is TRBV6-5, the J gene TRBJ2-5; 7 bases line up with TRBD1. CDR3 length equals 15 residues. Per the germline V gene, CDR1 is MNHEY and CDR2 is SVGAGI. The V segment lost 4 bases and the J segment 1 base; nucleotides outside the gene matches: 6. The CDR3 loop reads CASSSLGTAQETQYF. For the CDR3, the DNA is TGTGCCAGCAGTTCCCTCGGGACAGCCCAAGAGACCCAGTACTTC.

This clonotype was observed a handful of times. This chain connects TRBV29-1 to TRBJ2-3; TRBD2 matches 8 bases. V was clipped by 8 bases and J by 12 bases; unmatched bases: 10. This CDR3 spans 11 amino acids. From germline, CDR1 is SQVTM and CDR2 ANQGSEA. CDR3 sequence: CSPYRGGTQYF. As DNA, the CDR3 is TGCAGCCCCTACCGGGGGGGAACACAGTATTTT.

This chain uses TRBV5-1 with TRBJ2-7; D might be TRBD1 or TRBD2, each matching 5 bases. This CDR3 region has 14 residues. V lost 1 base and J 12 bases, leaving 20 bases between the germline ends. Germline lookup yields CDR1 SGHRS and CDR2 YFSETQ. The CDR3 region is CASSLTMGVSDRYF. In DNA, the CDR3 is TGCGCCAGCAGCTTGACTATGGGGGTATCCGACCGGTACTTC.

This clonotype was recorded many times. The rearrangement links TRBV4-1 to TRBJ2-5; weak D call: TRBD2 (6 bases). Germline CDR1 and CDR2: MGHRA and YSYEKL. Trimming shortened V by 1 base and J by 1 base, and 10 bases separated the two germline ends. The length of the CDR3 is 15 residues. CDR3 in DNA: TGCGCCAGCAGCCAAGTACCCGGGGGCCAAGAGACCCAGTACTTC. This codes for CASSQVPGGQETQYF.

This clonotype was counted many times. The chain combines TRBV4-3 with TRBJ1-2; 12 bases line up with TRBD1. CDR3 length: 17 residues. Looked up from germline, CDR1 is LGHNA and CDR2 is YSLEER. The trim removed 3 bases at V and 6 bases at J, leaving 11 bases unmatched. The DNA for the CDR3 is TGCGCCAGCAGCCAGAGGGGACAGGGGGCGCGTGTGAATGGCTACACCTTC. Translation gives CASSQRGQGARVNGYTF.

This chain links TRBV5-1 with TRBJ1-1; no clear D gene. This CDR3 spans 14 amino acids. The V end was cut by 6 bases, the J end by 1 base, with 13 bases between. CDR1 SGHRS and CDR2 YFSETQ come from the germline V gene. CDR3 nucleotide sequence: TGCGCCAGCATCGGCTCGGACTGGAACACTGAAGCTTTCTTT. Its protein is CASIGSDWNTEAFF.

This clonotype was detected ten times or more. V usage is TRBV7-3 and J usage is TRBJ2-3; 11 positions agree with TRBD2. The CDR3 spans 16 residues. CDR1 is SGHTA and CDR2 is FQGTGA in the germline V gene. The V gene end was trimmed by 5 bases and the J gene end by 2 bases; junction bases not matched to a gene: 6. The CDR3 nucleotides read TGTGCCAGCAGCAGCCCTAGCGGGGGGTCCACAGATACGCAGTATTTT. Its translation is CASSSPSGGSTDTQYF.

The gene calls are TRBV20-1 and TRBJ1-2, with D uncertain. V dropped 0 bases and J dropped 2 bases, with 7 bases sitting between them. This CDR3 comprises 13 residues. Germline CDR1 DFQATT, CDR2 SNEGSKA (reference sequence). The CDR3: CSARDTGNYGYTF. DNA for the CDR3: TGCAGTGCTAGAGATACGGGGAACTATGGCTACACCTTC.

This clonotype was observed many times. The chain is built from TRBV25-1 and TRBJ1-4, with TRBD1 matching over 7 bases. Germline trimming cut 5 bases from V and 8 bases from J; bases unmatched to any gene: 11. The CDR3 is made up of 15 amino acids. Germline loops: CDR1 MGHDK, CDR2 SYGVNS. Here the CDR3 DNA reads TGTGCCAGCAGTTCCACAGGGGCACCGAGGGAAAAACTGTTTTTT. Its translation is CASSSTGAPREKLFF.

The chain employs TRBV18 and TRBJ1-1; D not resolved. With 5 bases removed from V and 9 bases from J, the gap between germline ends came to 13 bases. This CDR3 is built from 12 residues. Germline assignment: CDR1 KGHSH and CDR2 LQKENI. The CDR3 region is CASSGEGRKAFF. The CDR3 DNA sequence: TGTGCCAGCTCAGGCGAAGGTCGGAAAGCTTTCTTT.